The clone carrying this TCR beta chain was seen a few times. This CDR3 contains 15 residues. In germline, CDR1 is MDHEN, CDR2 SYDVKM. Trimming removed 3 bases at V and 2 bases at J, with 14 bases between. TCRdb reanalysed the reads using MiXCR and keeps one entry per CDR3 protein. Here the sample spans roughly 180,000 distinct CDR3 sequences, 17% being singletons. This sample was included in a study of T cell repertoires in cytomegalovirus infection. J is TRBJ2-7 and V is TRBV28, with D hard to call. Sequenced input: CD8+ T cells from PBMCs. This receptor was obtained from a human donor in good health (CMV status not recorded). Some clones in this sample may be carry-over from other donors' samples. Written as DNA, the CDR3 is TGTGCCAGCAGTTTTACGGGTATGGCTCCCTACGAGCAGTACTTC. Its protein product is CASSFTGMAPYEQYF.